The rows below give T cell receptor beta chains drawn from one sample of a study of OX40 agonist ivuxolimab in advanced cancers. Using immunoSEQ multiplex PCR, the repertoire was profiled, and TCRdb retains in-frame clones only, with some absent. The table has approximately 35,000 clones, over 60% seen once. Sequenced material: CD4+ or CD8+ T cells sorted from blood, taken in a trial of the OX40 agonist ivuxolimab. These receptor sequences come from an adult with an advanced solid tumor such as melanoma, head and neck, liver or kidney cancer. CDR3s include the opening cysteine and the closing phenylalanine or tryptophan.

cdr3_aa v_call
CASSFGRGGTYEQYF TRBV11-2
CASSPRTASYEQYF TRBV9
CSASLPPEQFF TRBV20-1
CASSEARSRVQAFF TRBV2
CASSSTVRTSEAFF TRBV19
CASSEYSRTQYF TRBV6-1
CASSGRYNTGELFF TRBV6-1
CAWSPKNRGPGQPQHF TRBV30
CASSQVNRGSSGNTIYF TRBV4-1
CASRAGSGTDTQYF TRBV12-2
CASSPGADWVRYTF TRBV6-5
CASSFQGANEKLFF TRBV11-2
CASSISLRTVQNEQFF TRBV19
CASSYYEQYF TRBV2
CASSEQVSGNTIYF TRBV6-1
CAISGSEAETQYF TRBV10-3
CASSPGTSAEYEQYF TRBV7-9
CASSYSSGFVGELFF TRBV6-5
CASSLAASGSYMQYF TRBV5-1
CASSWTSGNTIYF TRBV11-1
CASSLGLGFSQPQHF TRBV11-2
CASSWGTGREKLFF TRBV5-1
CASRGTSGNEQFF TRBV19
CASSNRGGGSGNTIYF TRBV11-2
CASSLESGTYANIQYF TRBV5-1
CASRSWEPYEQYF TRBV7-2
CASSYLVRPYEQYF TRBV6-5
CASSSLQGGTYNSPLHF TRBV5-4
CASSFTGQGLKTQYF TRBV5-1
CASSGAGRSGANVLTF TRBV6-1
CASSYLGRGGNQPQHF TRBV19
CASSFTGSSNQPQHF TRBV5-1
CASSPGLTSGNTIYF TRBV18
CASRNPGNRANVLTF TRBV11-2
CASSYQGRNTIYF TRBV6-6
CAISSGVAGASTDTQYF TRBV10-3
CASSEGIGNQPQHF TRBV6-1
CASSLSLKRGIGTQYF TRBV5-6
CASSLFSGAGSLGYTF TRBV5-1
CASSVRGGRYEQYF TRBV28
CASSIEVLSEQFF TRBV19
CAAQGRDTEAFF TRBV30
CASSTGGNTIYF TRBV30
CASSLERGGYNEQFF TRBV7-2
CASSFQDRGYGYTF TRBV5-5
CARARPGWDTYRANYGYTF TRBV5-3
CASSFRTGYGYTF TRBV27
CASSLETANYGYTF TRBV5-5
CASSQDTAAQYF TRBV4-1
CASSSPSTGEYGYTF TRBV27
CASSEDGGGNQPQHF TRBV7-2
CASRKGQGGNIQYF TRBV2
CAWSKNLKGGEKLFF TRBV30
CASSSGGRTEAFF TRBV5-4
CASSSRLAGIQETQYF TRBV5-8